The 14 T cell receptor beta chains reported below all come from one sample, sequenced in a study of T cell responses to AZD1222 COVID-19 vaccine. Measured with immunoSEQ multiplex PCR; TCRdb has only the in-frame clones, and not every one. The table lists approximately 110,000 clones, roughly 90% of them singletons. The specimen comprised peripheral blood, sampled on day 0 of AZD1222 vaccination. The receptors were sampled from an adult in good health.

This chain links TRBV18 with TRBJ2-7; a possible D gene is TRBD1 (5 bases). V dropped 0 bases and J dropped 7 bases, with 10 bases sitting between them. This CDR3 region has 13 residues. Germline V gene data show CDR1 as KGHSH and CDR2 as LQKENI. CDR3 sequence (DNA): TGTGCCAGCTCACCACCGCAGGGCCGGGAGCAGTACTTC. It specifies CASSPPQGREQYF.

Only one count was recorded for this clone. The J gene is TRBJ1-5, the V gene TRBV6-2 or TRBV6-3; TRBD1 aligns across 9 bases. CDR3 length: 14 residues. CDR1 and CDR2 from the germline V gene are MNHEY and SVGEGT. Losses at the gene ends were 4 bases for V and 2 bases for J; bases not matched to a gene: 0. CDR3 sequence reads: CASSWTGGNQPQHF. For the CDR3, the DNA is TGTGCCAGCAGTTGGACAGGGGGCAATCAGCCCCAGCATTTT.

The V and J genes are TRBV11-2 and TRBJ1-2, with D possibly TRBD1 on 6 matching bases. V gave up 3 bases and J gave up 6 bases, with 8 bases separating them. Germline CDR1 is SGHAT and CDR2 is FQNNGV. CDR3 length equals 12 residues. The CDR3, as DNA: TGTGCCAGCAGCTTTTCAGGGGATGGCTACACCTTC. Translating it yields CASSFSGDGYTF.

This clone has more than one count but fewer than ten. The V gene is TRBV5-1, the J gene TRBJ1-3; no firm D call. The CDR3 covers 16 residues. Germline loops: CDR1 SGHRS, CDR2 YFSETQ. The ends were cut back, 4 bases at V and 0 bases at J, with 14 bases in the middle. CDR3 bases: TGCGCCAGCAGCCATTCCGGGAAAAGCTCTGGAAACACCATATATTTT. Its translation is CASSHSGKSSGNTIYF.

J is TRBJ2-1 and V is TRBV11-2, with unresolved D. The V end was cut by 7 bases, the J end by 0 bases, with 13 bases between. From germline, CDR1 is SGHAT and CDR2 FQNNGV. CDR3 length equals 15 residues. CDR3 coding DNA: TGTGCCAGCACCGAGTACAGTGTCTCCTACAATGAGCAGTTCTTC. Its protein is CASTEYSVSYNEQFF.

V is TRBV6-2 or TRBV6-3 and J is TRBJ2-5; TRBD2 matches at 9 bases. The CDR3 is made up of 16 amino acids. V shed 4 bases, J shed 10 bases, and the junction held 16 bases outside the gene matches. Germline V gives CDR1 MNHEY, CDR2 SVGEGT. This CDR3 reads CASSSYLPGLAGGQYF. CDR3 nucleotides: TGTGCCAGCAGTTCTTATCTGCCGGGACTAGCTGGAGGCCAGTACTTC.

The chain combines TRBV19 with TRBJ2-2; D unclear. Trimming cost V 8 bases and J 1 base, with 8 bases left between them. The germline V gene encodes CDR1 LNHDA and CDR2 SQIVND (reference sequence). The CDR3 is made up of 13 amino acids. The CDR3 is CASALLNTGELFF. CDR3 coding DNA: TGTGCCAGTGCGCTATTGAACACCGGGGAGCTGTTTTTT.

The chain uses TRBV2 and TRBJ1-2, with TRBD1 matching over 12 bases. Trimming at V came to 6 bases and at J to 1 base, leaving 6 bases not matched to a gene. The CDR3 runs to 16 residues. Germline lookup yields CDR1 SNHLY and CDR2 FYNNEI. CDR3: CASRGDRGPLNYGYTF. As DNA, the CDR3 is TGTGCCAGCAGGGGGGACAGGGGGCCTCTTAACTATGGCTACACCTTC.

This chain connects TRBV19 to TRBJ2-7, with D perhaps TRBD1 (6 bases). This CDR3 has 13 residues. The germline V and J ends were trimmed by 9 bases and 2 bases, with 14 bases remaining between them. Germline assignment: CDR1 LNHDA and CDR2 SQIVND (reference sequence). The CDR3 loop reads CASQGSSAYEQYF. The DNA of the CDR3 is TGTGCCAGCCAGGGGAGCAGCGCCTACGAGCAGTACTTC. The full variable domain, completed using reference TRBV19 and TRBJ2-7, is DGGITQSPKYLFRKEGQNVTLSCEQNLNHDAMYWYRQDPGQGLRLIYYSQIVNDFQKGDIAEGYSVSREKKESFPLTVTSAQKNPTAFYLCASQGSSAYEQYFGPGTRLTVT.

The chain employs TRBV18 and TRBJ2-3; D possibly corresponds to TRBD1 (6 bases). Germline V gives CDR1 KGHSH, CDR2 LQKENI. CDR3 length: 15 amino acids. With 6 bases removed from V and 5 bases from J, the gap between germline ends came to 18 bases. CDR3: CASSGTQGIGDTQYF. The DNA of the CDR3 is TGTGCCAGCTCGGGGACCCAGGGGATAGGAGATACGCAGTATTTT.

The chain recombines TRBV7-3 with TRBJ2-5, with D perhaps matching TRBD2 (7 bases). CDR3 length: 15 residues. Germline-derived CDR1 and CDR2 are SGHTA and FQGTGA. The germline V and J ends were trimmed by 6 bases and 2 bases, with 16 bases remaining between them. The CDR3: CASSRGASRQETQYF. CDR3 coding DNA: TGTGCCAGCAGTCGGGGGGCCTCGAGACAAGAGACCCAGTACTTC.

The V and J genes are TRBV10-3 and TRBJ1-2; no clear D. Trimming left V 6 bases short and J 0 bases short, with 5 bases between. The germline CDR1 and CDR2 sequences are ENHRY and SYGVKD. This CDR3 contains 12 residues. CDR3 DNA sequence: TGTGCCATCAGGGCAGCTAACTATGGCTACACCTTC. Protein: CAIRAANYGYTF.

The rearrangement joins TRBV10-1 to TRBJ2-7; a weak D match, TRBD2 (6 bases). Trimming took off 2 bases at V and 2 bases at J, with 13 bases between the two ends. Per germline, CDR1 WNHNN and CDR2 SYGVQD (reference sequence). The CDR3 is 15 amino acids. The CDR3 coding sequence is TGCGCCAGCAGTGAGGGGGGGACGGGCACCTACGAGCAGTACTTC. This codes for CASSEGGTGTYEQYF.

The CDR3 region is CAISESRTGVSGNTIYF. Here the CDR3 DNA reads TGTGCCATCAGTGAGTCGCGCACAGGGGTGAGCGGAAACACCATATATTTT. The genes are TRBV10-3 and TRBJ1-3; the match to TRBD1 covers 7 bases. CDR1 and CDR2 (germline): ENHRY, SYGVKD. CDR3 length equals 17 residues. J lost 4 bases, V lost 0 bases, and 9 bases had no gene match.